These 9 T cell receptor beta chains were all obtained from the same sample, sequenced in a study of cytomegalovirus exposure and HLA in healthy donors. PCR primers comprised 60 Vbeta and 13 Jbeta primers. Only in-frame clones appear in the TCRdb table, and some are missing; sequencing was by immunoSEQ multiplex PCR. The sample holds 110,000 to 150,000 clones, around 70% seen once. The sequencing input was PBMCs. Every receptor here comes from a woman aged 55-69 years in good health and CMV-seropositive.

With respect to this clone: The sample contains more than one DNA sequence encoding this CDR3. The CDR3 DNA is TGTGCCAGTAGCGGGCTAGCGGGAGTCTACGAGCAGTACTTC. Translating gives CASSGLAGVYEQYF. The chain recombines TRBV19 with TRBJ2-7; TRBD2 matches at 10 bases. The V and J ends lost 6 bases and 3 bases, in that order; junction bases with no gene match: 5. Germline CDR1 LNHDA, CDR2 SQIVND (reference sequence). The CDR3 spans 14 residues.

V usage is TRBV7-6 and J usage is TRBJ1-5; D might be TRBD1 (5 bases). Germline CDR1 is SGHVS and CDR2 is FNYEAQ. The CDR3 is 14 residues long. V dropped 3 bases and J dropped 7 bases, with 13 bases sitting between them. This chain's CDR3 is CASSLGGIGQPQHF. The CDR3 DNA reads TGTGCCAGCAGCTTGGGGGGAATAGGACAGCCCCAGCATTTT.

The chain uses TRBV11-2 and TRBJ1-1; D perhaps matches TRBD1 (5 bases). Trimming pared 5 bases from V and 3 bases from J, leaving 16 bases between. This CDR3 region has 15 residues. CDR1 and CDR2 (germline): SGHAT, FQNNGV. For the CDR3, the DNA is TGTGCCAGCAGCCCATGGGGCAGGGTCGACACTGAAGCTTTCTTT. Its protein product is CASSPWGRVDTEAFF.

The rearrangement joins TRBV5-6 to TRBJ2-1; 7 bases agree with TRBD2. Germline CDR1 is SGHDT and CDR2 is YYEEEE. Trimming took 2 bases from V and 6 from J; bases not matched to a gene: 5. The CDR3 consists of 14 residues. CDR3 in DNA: TGTGCCAGCAGCTTCAGGGAGGGCCGCAATGAGCAGTTCTTC. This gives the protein CASSFREGRNEQFF.

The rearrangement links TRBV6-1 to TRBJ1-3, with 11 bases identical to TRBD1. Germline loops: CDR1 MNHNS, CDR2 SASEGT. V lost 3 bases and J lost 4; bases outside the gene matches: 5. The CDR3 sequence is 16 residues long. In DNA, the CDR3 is TGTGCCAGCAGTGAGGGGACAGGGGGACCAGGAAACACCATATATTTT. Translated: CASSEGTGGPGNTIYF.

The CDR3 is CASSPQGLTYNEQFF. In nucleotides, the CDR3 is TGTGCCAGCAGTCCACAGGGCCTTACCTACAATGAGCAGTTCTTC. This chain links TRBV2 with TRBJ2-1, with D possibly TRBD1 on 6 matching bases. CDR1 and CDR2 (germline): SNHLY, FYNNEI. This CDR3 spans 15 amino acids. V was shortened by 5 bases and J by 2 bases, with 13 bases between the two germline ends.

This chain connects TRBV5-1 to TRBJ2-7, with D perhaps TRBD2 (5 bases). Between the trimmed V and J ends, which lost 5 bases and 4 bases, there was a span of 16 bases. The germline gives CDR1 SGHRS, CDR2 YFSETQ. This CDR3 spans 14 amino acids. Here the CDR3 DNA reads TGCGCCAGCAGGGACTTACCCCGGAGGTACGAGCAGTACTTC. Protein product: CASRDLPRRYEQYF. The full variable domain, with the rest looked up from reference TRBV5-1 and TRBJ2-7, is KAGVTQTPRYLIKTRGQQVTLSCSPISGHRSVSWYQQTPGQGLQFLFEYFSETQRNKGNFPGRFSGRQFSNSRSEMNVSTLELGDSALYLCASRDLPRRYEQYFGPGTRLTVT.

The DNA for the CDR3 is TGTGCCAGCAGCCCGGGACTGCCCAACACTGAAGCTTTCTTT. Its protein is CASSPGLPNTEAFF. The genes are TRBV2 and TRBJ1-1; a weak D match, TRBD1 (5 bases). Trimming pared 6 bases from V and 2 bases from J, leaving 13 bases between. The CDR3 extends over 14 amino acids. Germline CDR1 is SNHLY and CDR2 is FYNNEI.

CDR3 amino acids: CASSPYRGTALSVSPEKLFF. The DNA for the CDR3 is TGTGCCAGCAGCCCCTACAGGGGAACGGCATTAAGTGTTTCACCCGAAAAACTGTTTTTT. The gene calls are TRBV14 and TRBJ1-4; the match to TRBD1 covers 7 bases. CDR1 and CDR2 (germline): SGHDN, FVKESK. The trim removed 4 bases at V and 8 bases at J, leaving 25 bases unmatched. There are 20 residues in the CDR3. Full variable domain (outside the CDR3, taken from reference TRBV14 and TRBJ1-4): EAGVTQFPSHSVIEKGQTVTLRCDPISGHDNLYWYRRVMGKEIKFLLHFVKESKQDESGMPNNRFLAERTGGTYSTLKVQPAELEDSGVYFCASSPYRGTALSVSPEKLFFGSGTQLSVL.